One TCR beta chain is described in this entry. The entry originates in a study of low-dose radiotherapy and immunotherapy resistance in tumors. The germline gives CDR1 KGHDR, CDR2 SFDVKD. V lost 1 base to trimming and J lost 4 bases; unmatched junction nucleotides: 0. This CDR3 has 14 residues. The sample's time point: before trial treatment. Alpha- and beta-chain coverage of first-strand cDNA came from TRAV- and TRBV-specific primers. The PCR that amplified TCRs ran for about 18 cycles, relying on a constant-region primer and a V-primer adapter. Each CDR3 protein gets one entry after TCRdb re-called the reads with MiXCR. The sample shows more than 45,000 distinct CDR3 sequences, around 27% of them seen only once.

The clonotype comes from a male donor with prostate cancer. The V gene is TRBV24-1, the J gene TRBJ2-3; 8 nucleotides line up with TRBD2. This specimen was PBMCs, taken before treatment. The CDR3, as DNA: TGTGCCACCAGTGATTTACTAGCGGCAGATACGCAGTATTTT. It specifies CATSDLLAADTQYF.